The clone carrying this TCR beta chain appeared a few times. Its antigen remains unidentified. Combining iRepertoire HTBI primers with Arm-PCR of CDR3 regions, the authors built TCR beta libraries. TCRdb analysed the multiplex PCR reads with MiXCR anew, one entry per CDR3 protein. The data show 400,000 to 500,000 distinct CDR3 sequences, about 15% seen once. The sample comes from a study of regulatory T cells in long-lasting Graves disease. Notes on the study in general: Those with persistent disease had in common more public clonotypes (about 2,500) than new patients (more than 900). Limited samples may have lowered accuracy.

Time point: newly diagnosed GD, antithyroid drugs for less than 3 months. RNA from PBMCs was the source of the TCR library. The ends lost 3 bases at V and 4 bases at J; junction bases unmatched: 12. This CDR3 contains 17 residues. The data also belong to a second study, concerning T cells in Graves' hyperthyroidism and ophthalmopathy.

The chain has TRBV12-3 or TRBV12-4 and TRBJ2-3, with 8 bases matching TRBD2. The source is a woman in her 50s with Graves disease. The material sequenced was peripheral blood mononuclear cells (PBMCs), taken at new diagnosis, from a patient treated with antithyroid drugs. As DNA, the CDR3 is TGTGCCAGCAGTTTTCGGGGGAGCGGGAGATTGCCAGATACGCAGTATTTT. It yields the protein CASSFRGSGRLPDTQYF.